This T cell receptor (beta chain) was obtained from a study of cytotoxic CD8 clonotypes in ibrutinib-treated CLL. As for the study in general: The study included 11 relapsed/refractory and more than 14 treatment-naive patients; roughly 17 had IGHV unmutated disease.

Produced via immunoSEQ multiplex PCR; TCRdb's table is partial and in-frame only. Among some 16,000 clones listed, 55% to 80% were seen once. V lost 10 bases, J lost 6 bases, and 14 bases lay in between. The CDR3 loop spans 12 amino acids. Germline V CDR1 and CDR2: SGHTA, FQGNSA. The material sequenced was PBMCs, taken before ibrutinib treatment. The sequence was collected from a human donor with chronic lymphocytic leukemia. V gene TRBV7-2 combines with J gene TRBJ2-3; D may be TRBD2 (7 bases). CDR3 region: CATHGGGDTQYF. The CDR3 DNA is TGTGCCACACACGGCGGGGGCGATACGCAGTATTTT.